This T cell receptor beta chain derives from a study of beta chain features in type 1 diabetes. General study results and limits: VDJ junctions from type 1 diabetes patients carried fewer insertions and larger deletions.

This CDR3 has 12 amino acids. The germline V gene has CDR1 SEHNR and CDR2 FQNEAQ (reference sequence). V was clipped by 1 base and J by 7 bases, with 7 bases between them. Points on this clone: The antigen is not known.

Reverse transcription of all isolated RNA meant that expressed TCRB transcripts were sequenced. Assay used: immunoSEQ multiplex PCR; TCRdb lists only in-frame clones, some missing. Of a few hundred thousand clones in the sample, about 15% were seen once. This TCR was recovered from a woman between 18 and 29 years old in good health. The specimen was naive CD4+ T cells from blood. V gene TRBV7-9 combines with J gene TRBJ1-1; D remains ambiguous. CDR3 loop: CASSLVGGEAFF. Written as DNA, the CDR3 is TGTGCCAGCAGCTTAGTCGGCGGTGAAGCTTTCTTT.